This TCR beta chain was captured in a study of shared clonotypes between healthy human individuals. Across the whole study: Donor ages ranged 18 to 49 years: a couple of women, a few men.

A remark on this clone: Its antigen is not identified.

Study-level results: Clonotypes which were not shared had lower generation probabilities than clonotypes that all four donors shared. A limitation of the genetic and exposure-history diversity represented arose from few donors. An expected dependence of interdonor clonotype sharing on sequencing depth was noted.

TCRdb keeps only in-frame clones here, not all; method: immunoSEQ multiplex PCR. This table has roughly 1,800,000 clones, approximately 94% appearing once. The CDR3 runs to 13 residues. CDR1 and CDR2 from the germline V gene are MNHNY and SVGAGI (reference sequence). Between the trimmed V and J ends, which lost 0 bases and 6 bases, there was a span of 5 bases. Selected positively for CCR7 and CD45RO-negative, naive CD8 cells excluded terminally differentiated effector memory CD45RA+ cells. The receptor's source is a man between 18 and 35 years old in good health. The sequenced sample was naive CD8+ T cells sorted from blood. This chain connects TRBV6-6 to TRBJ2-2, with D uncertain. The CDR3 DNA follows: TGTGCCAGCAGTTACTCGGACCCCGGGGAGCTGTTTTTT. It is translated as CASSYSDPGELFF.